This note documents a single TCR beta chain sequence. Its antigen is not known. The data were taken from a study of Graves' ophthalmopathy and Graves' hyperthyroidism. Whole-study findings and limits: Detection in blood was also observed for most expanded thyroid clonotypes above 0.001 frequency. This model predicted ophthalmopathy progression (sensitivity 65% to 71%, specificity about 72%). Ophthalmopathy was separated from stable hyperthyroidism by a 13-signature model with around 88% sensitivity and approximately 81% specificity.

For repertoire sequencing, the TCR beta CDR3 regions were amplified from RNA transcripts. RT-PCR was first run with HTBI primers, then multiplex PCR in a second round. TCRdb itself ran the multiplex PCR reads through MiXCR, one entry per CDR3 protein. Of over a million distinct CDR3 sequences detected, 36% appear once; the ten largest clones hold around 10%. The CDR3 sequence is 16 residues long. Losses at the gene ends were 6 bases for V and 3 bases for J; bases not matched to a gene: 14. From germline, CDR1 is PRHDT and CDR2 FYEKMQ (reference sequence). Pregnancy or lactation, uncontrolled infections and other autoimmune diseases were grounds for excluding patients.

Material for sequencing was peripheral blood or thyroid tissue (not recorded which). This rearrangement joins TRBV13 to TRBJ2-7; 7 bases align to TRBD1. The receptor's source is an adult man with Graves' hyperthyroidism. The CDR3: CASSYRGLETYYEQYF. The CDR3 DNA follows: TGTGCCAGCAGTTACAGGGGTTTGGAAACTTACTACGAGCAGTACTTC. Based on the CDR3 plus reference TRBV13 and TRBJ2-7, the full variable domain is AAGVIQSPRHLIKEKRETATLKCYPIPRHDTVYWYQQGPGQDPQFLISFYEKMQSDKGSIPDRFSAQQFSDYHSELNMSSLELGDSALYFCASSYRGLETYYEQYFGPGTRLTVT.